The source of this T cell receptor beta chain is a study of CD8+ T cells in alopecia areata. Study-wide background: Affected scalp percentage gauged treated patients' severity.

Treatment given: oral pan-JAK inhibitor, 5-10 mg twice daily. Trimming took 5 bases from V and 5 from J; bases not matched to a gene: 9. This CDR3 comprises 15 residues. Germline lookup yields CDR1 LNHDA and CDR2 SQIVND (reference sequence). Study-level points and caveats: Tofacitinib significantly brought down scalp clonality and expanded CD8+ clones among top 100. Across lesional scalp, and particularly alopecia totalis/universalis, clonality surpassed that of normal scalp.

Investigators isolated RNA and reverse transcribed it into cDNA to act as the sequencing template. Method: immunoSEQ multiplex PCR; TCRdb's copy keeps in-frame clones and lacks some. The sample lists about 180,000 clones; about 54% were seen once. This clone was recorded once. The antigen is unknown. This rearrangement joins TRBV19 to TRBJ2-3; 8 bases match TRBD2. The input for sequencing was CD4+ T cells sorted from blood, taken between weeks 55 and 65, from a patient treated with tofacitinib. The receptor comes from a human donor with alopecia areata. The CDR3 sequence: CASSSRLALRDTQYF. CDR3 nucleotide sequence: TGTGCCAGTAGTTCTCGACTAGCGCTGAGAGATACGCAGTATTTT.